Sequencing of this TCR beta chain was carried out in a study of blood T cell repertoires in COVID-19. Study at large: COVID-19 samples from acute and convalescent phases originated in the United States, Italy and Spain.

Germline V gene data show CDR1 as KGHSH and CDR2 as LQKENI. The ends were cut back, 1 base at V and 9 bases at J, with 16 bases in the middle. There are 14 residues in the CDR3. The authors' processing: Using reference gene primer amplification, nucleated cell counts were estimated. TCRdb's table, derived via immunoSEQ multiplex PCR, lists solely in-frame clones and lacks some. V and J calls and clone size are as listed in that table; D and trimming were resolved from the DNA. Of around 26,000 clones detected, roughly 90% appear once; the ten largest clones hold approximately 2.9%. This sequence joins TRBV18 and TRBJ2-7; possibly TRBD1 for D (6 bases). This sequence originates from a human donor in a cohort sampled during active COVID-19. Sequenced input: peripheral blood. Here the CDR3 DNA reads TGTGCCAGCTCACCACAGGCAGGGGAAGGTGTGCAGTACGTC. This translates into CASSPQAGEGVQYV.